A selection of T cell receptor beta chains follows, all from one sample in a study of blood T cell repertoires in COVID-19. Some clones are missing from TCRdb's copy, which holds only in-frame ones; the method was immunoSEQ multiplex PCR. The sample shows 110,000 to 150,000 clones, roughly nine tenths of them seen only once. The material sequenced was peripheral blood. The receptor set was obtained from an older woman with active COVID-19. The CDR3 runs from the conserved cysteine through the conserved F or W. A D gene is named only where the DNA matches it firmly. Size is omitted from some rows. Given values are once, few, many or a class for expanded clones.

>TRBV10-3|TRBJ1-3|.|TRBD1
CAISGGTAGNTIYF
TGTGCCATCAGTGGGGGGACAGCGGGAAACACCATATATTTT
>TRBV14|TRBJ2-7|.|.
CASSQLQGLGEQYF
TGTGCCAGCAGCCAGTTACAGGGTCTTGGCGAGCAGTACTTC
>TRBV5-5|TRBJ2-7|.|TRBD2
CASSSSLSGGIYEQYF
TGTGCCAGCAGCTCATCCCTTAGCGGGGGAATCTACGAGCAGTACTTC
>TRBV6-5|TRBJ1-5|.|TRBD1
CASSYGTGHDQPQHF
TGTGCCAGCAGTTACGGGACAGGGCATGATCAGCCCCAGCATTTT
>TRBV27|TRBJ1-2|once|TRBD1
CASRSGTDYGYTF
TGTGCCAGCAGATCCGGGACAGACTATGGCTACACCTTC
>TRBV28|TRBJ1-5|.|.
CASSSPARVNQPQHF
TGTGCCAGCAGCTCCCCCGCCAGGGTCAATCAGCCCCAGCATTTT
>TRBV6-2/TRBV6-3|TRBJ2-3|.|.
CASSRDSSTDTQYF
TGTGCCAGCAGCCGGGACTCTAGCACAGATACGCAGTATTTT
>TRBV14|TRBJ1-6|.|.
CASSQDDFRQVPIYNSPLHF
TGTGCCAGCAGCCAAGATGACTTCCGACAGGTTCCTATCTATAATTCACCCCTCCACTTT
>TRBV19|TRBJ2-1|.|.
CASSKTIYNEQFF
TGTGCCAGTAGTAAGACTATTTACAATGAGCAGTTCTTC
>TRBV27|TRBJ1-3|once|.
CASKPGSGNTIYF
TGTGCCAGCAAGCCGGGCTCTGGAAACACCATATATTTT
>TRBV30|TRBJ2-7|.|.
CAWSGRLLTGYEQYF
TGTGCCTGGAGCGGGCGACTGTTAACAGGCTACGAGCAGTACTTC
>TRBV18|TRBJ2-1|.|TRBD2
CASSPASGRARNEQFF
TGTGCCAGCTCACCGGCTAGCGGGAGGGCCCGAAATGAGCAGTTCTTC
>TRBV9|TRBJ2-5|.|TRBD2
CASSVIAGVPKETQYF
TGTGCCAGCAGCGTAATAGCGGGAGTTCCCAAAGAGACCCAGTACTTC
>TRBV7-8|TRBJ2-1|.|TRBD2
CASSLAALLAGIYNEQFF
TGTGCCAGCAGCTTAGCCGCCCTACTAGCGGGAATCTACAATGAGCAGTTCTTC
>TRBV3-1/TRBV3-2|TRBJ2-7|.|TRBD2
CASSPWGGGSSYEQYF
TGTGCCAGCAGCCCGTGGGGGGGAGGCAGCTCCTACGAGCAGTACTTC
>TRBV20-1|TRBJ2-7|.|TRBD2
CSASGTSGDYEQYF
TGCAGTGCAAGTGGTACTAGCGGTGACTACGAGCAGTACTTC
>TRBV5-5|TRBJ2-3|.|TRBD2
CASSLAGGVDTQYF
TGTGCCAGCAGCTTAGCCGGGGGGGTTGATACGCAGTATTTT